Shown below are 21 T cell receptor beta chains from a single sample sequenced in a study of STAT5B mutations in CD4+ large granular lymphocyte leukemia. Sequencing was performed with immunoSEQ multiplex PCR; in TCRdb, only in-frame clones are kept and a portion is missing. The table lists tens of thousands of clones, roughly 70% of them singletons. Material for sequencing was CD4+ T cells from blood buffy coats. These receptors came from a human donor in good health.

V usage is TRBV7-2 and J usage is TRBJ1-3; a weak D match, TRBD1 (6 bases). In germline, CDR1 is SGHTA, CDR2 FQGNSA. The CDR3 sequence is 13 residues long. V was pared by 5 bases and J by 5 bases, with 10 bases between. CDR3: CASSRDTRNTIYF. The CDR3 DNA is TGTGCCAGCAGCCGGGACACCCGAAACACCATATATTTT.

This clone was seen a few times. The chain uses TRBV14 and TRBJ1-2; 9 positions agree with TRBD1. The CDR3 is 14 amino acids. CDR1 and CDR2 (germline): SGHDN, FVKESK. J was trimmed by 6 bases and V by 3 bases; bases with no gene match: 5. The CDR3 reads CASSQSGQGDGYTF. CDR3 DNA sequence: TGTGCCAGCAGCCAGTCGGGACAGGGCGATGGCTACACCTTC.

The rearrangement uses TRBV5-4 and TRBJ1-1, with D maybe TRBD1 (6 bases). The CDR3 covers 14 residues. Trimming shortened V by 1 base and J by 4 bases, and 11 bases separated the two germline ends. Germline CDR1 reads SGHNT; CDR2 reads YYREEE (reference sequence). The CDR3 loop is CASSLKGGLTEAFF. CDR3 coding DNA: TGTGCCAGCAGCTTGAAAGGGGGACTCACTGAAGCTTTCTTT.

This clone has only a few counts. The chain joins TRBV5-6 to TRBJ1-4; D might be TRBD1 (6 bases). The CDR3 has 15 residues. V dropped 2 bases and J dropped 8 bases, with 16 bases sitting between them. Germline loops: CDR1 SGHDT, CDR2 YYEEEE. CDR3 in DNA: TGTGCCAGCAGCTTACAGGGCGACGTCTCAGAAAAACTGTTTTTT. It yields the protein CASSLQGDVSEKLFF.

V and J are TRBV14 and TRBJ2-3, with 8 positions matching TRBD2. CDR3 length equals 20 residues. Germline V gives CDR1 SGHDN, CDR2 FVKESK. V lost 4 bases, J lost 0 bases, and 18 bases stayed unmatched. The CDR3 is CASSPEPPSMRGVSTDTQYF. As DNA, the CDR3 is TGTGCCAGCAGCCCAGAACCACCCAGTATGCGGGGGGTCAGCACAGATACGCAGTATTTT.

The chain is built from TRBV28 and TRBJ1-6, with no clear D. Trimming pared 2 bases from V and 3 bases from J, leaving 11 bases between. The length of the CDR3 is 16 residues. Germline-derived CDR1 and CDR2 are MDHEN and SYDVKM. CDR3 sequence: CASSLAPRGYNSPLHF. In DNA form, the CDR3 reads TGTGCCAGCAGTTTAGCCCCTCGGGGCTATAATTCACCCCTCCACTTT.

V usage is TRBV25-1 and J usage is TRBJ2-3; possibly TRBD1 or TRBD2 for D (5 bases each). V gave up 2 bases and J gave up 1 base, with 7 bases separating them. This CDR3 region has 14 residues. In germline, CDR1 is MGHDK, CDR2 SYGVNS. CDR3 sequence: CASSEGGGTDTQYF. The CDR3 DNA reads TGTGCCAGCAGTGAAGGGGGTGGCACAGATACGCAGTATTTT.

This clone has more than one count but fewer than ten. V is TRBV5-8 and J is TRBJ1-1, with D tentatively TRBD1 (6 bases). The CDR3 is 16 amino acids. The V end lost 4 bases, the J end lost 3 bases, and 19 bases lay between the germline ends. From germline, CDR1 is SGHTS and CDR2 YDEGEE. The CDR3 sequence: CASSPQGPTRHTEAFF. CDR3 coding DNA: TGTGCCAGCAGCCCACAGGGTCCCACCAGGCACACTGAAGCTTTCTTT.

The chain couples TRBV6-6 to TRBJ1-1; 7 bases fit TRBD1. This CDR3 comprises 16 residues. The V gene's germline CDR1 is MNHNY and CDR2 SVGAGI (reference sequence). J lost 1 base, V lost 5 bases, and 10 bases had no gene match. CDR3 residues: CASSPRQGVKNTEAFF. CDR3 DNA: TGTGCCAGCAGTCCACGACAGGGAGTAAAGAACACTGAAGCTTTCTTT.

The chain carries TRBV19 and TRBJ1-6, with D perhaps TRBD1 (6 bases). CDR1 and CDR2 from the germline V gene are LNHDA and SQIVND (reference sequence). The CDR3 consists of 15 residues. V was clipped by 1 base and J by 7 bases, with 11 bases between them. In DNA, the CDR3 is TGTGCCAGTAGTATAGTCGGGGGGCAGAATTCACCCCTCCACTTT. Its protein product is CASSIVGGQNSPLHF.

This chain's CDR3 is CASSPGQNLGSPLHF. The CDR3 DNA is TGCGCCAGCAGCCCTGGACAGAACCTAGGGTCACCCCTCCACTTT. V gene TRBV5-1 combines with J gene TRBJ1-6; D perhaps matches TRBD1 (6 bases). The CDR3 has 15 amino acids. CDR1 and CDR2 (germline): SGHRS, YFSETQ. Trimming took 4 bases from V and 10 from J, leaving 18 bases between them.

This clone came up a few times. The chain joins TRBV25-1 to TRBJ2-7; the D call may be TRBD1 or TRBD2 (6 bases each). This CDR3 region has 15 residues. Germline V gene data show CDR1 as MGHDK and CDR2 as SYGVNS. V lost 3 bases and J lost 1, with 13 bases in between. CDR3 sequence reads: CASSDSWGASYEQYF. The CDR3 nucleotides read TGTGCCAGCAGTGACTCGTGGGGGGCTTCCTACGAGCAGTACTTC.

The V gene is TRBV7-2, the J gene TRBJ2-3; D is undetermined. CDR1 SGHTA and CDR2 FQGNSA come from the germline V gene. This CDR3 comprises 14 residues. Trimming shortened V by 5 bases and J by 0 bases, and 9 bases separated the two germline ends. CDR3 residues: CASSPGPSTDTQYF. CDR3 coding DNA: TGTGCCAGCAGCCCCGGACCTAGCACAGATACGCAGTATTTT.

The chain combines TRBV21-1 with TRBJ2-2; the table names TRBD1, a call not compared with the DNA. TRBV21-1 is annotated as a pseudogene. The CDR3 extends over 14 amino acids. CDR3 DNA: TGTGCCTCAGAGGGGAGAGGGGGAGCCGGGGAGCTGTTTTTT. As protein: CASEGRGGAGELFF.

This chain joins TRBV28 and TRBJ2-5; the D is unclear. Germline CDR1 and CDR2: MDHEN and SYDVKM. The CDR3 contains 11 residues. Trimming removed 3 bases from V and 5 bases from J, with 4 bases in between. CDR3 bases: TGTGCCAGCAGTTTGAGTGAGACCCAGTACTTC. It encodes CASSLSETQYF.

This rearrangement joins TRBV27 to TRBJ2-7; D tentatively fits TRBD1 or TRBD2 (7 bases each). CDR1 and CDR2 (germline): MNHEY, SMNVEV (reference sequence). V dropped 1 base and J dropped 3 bases, with 25 bases sitting between them. This CDR3 comprises 19 residues. Here the CDR3 DNA reads TGTGCCAGCAGTTTATGGGCAGGGGGTAGAGCGGGGCCGGGCTACGAGCAGTACTTC. The encoded protein is CASSLWAGGRAGPGYEQYF.

This clone was observed a handful of times. The rearrangement uses TRBV9 and TRBJ1-6; 8 bases are shared with TRBD1. Germline V CDR1 and CDR2: SGDLS, YYNGEE. The CDR3 has 16 residues. The junction had 9 bases not matched to a gene; V was cut back by 4 bases and J by 6 bases. The CDR3 is CASSPQETGANSPLHF. CDR3 coding DNA: TGTGCCAGCAGCCCCCAGGAGACAGGGGCTAATTCACCCCTCCACTTT.

The CDR3 protein is CASSILTDSTNEKLFF. CDR3 bases: TGTGCCAGTAGTATTTTGACTGACTCAACTAATGAAAAACTGTTTTTT. This chain connects TRBV19 to TRBJ1-4; the D is unclear. Germline values: CDR1 LNHDA, CDR2 SQIVND (reference sequence). Trimming removed 3 bases at V and 0 bases at J, with 11 bases between. CDR3 size: 16 residues.

V usage is TRBV19 and J usage is TRBJ1-4; tentative D call: TRBD1 (6 bases). This CDR3 has 16 amino acids. Germline CDR1 LNHDA, CDR2 SQIVND (reference sequence). V lost 5 bases to trimming and J lost 5 bases, with 18 bases between them. The CDR3 here is CASSDGTAGANEKLFF. CDR3 in DNA: TGTGCCAGTAGTGATGGGACTGCGGGGGCAAATGAAAAACTGTTTTTT.

The chain uses TRBV10-3 and TRBJ2-7, with a possible D match to TRBD2 (5 bases). CDR1 and CDR2 (germline): ENHRY, SYGVKD. This CDR3 contains 15 residues. Trimming took off 5 bases at V and 3 bases at J, with 17 bases between the two ends. The CDR3 DNA sequence: TGTGCCATCAGTCCTCTAGCAGTTAGTAGCTACGAGCAGTACTTC. Translated: CAISPLAVSSYEQYF.

The V call is TRBV6-6, the J call TRBJ2-7; TRBD1 matches 8 bases. Germline-derived CDR1 and CDR2 are MNHNY and SVGAGI (reference sequence). V shed 0 bases, J shed 4 bases, and the junction held 8 bases outside the gene matches. This CDR3 is 16 amino acids long. The CDR3 here is CASSYSRDRLTYEQYF. CDR3 nucleotide sequence: TGTGCCAGCAGTTACTCGCGGGACAGGTTGACTTACGAGCAGTACTTC.